The 5 T cell receptor beta chains given below trace back to one sample, sequenced in a study of CD8 T cells in ankylosing spondylitis. Each CDR3 protein gets one entry after TCRdb re-called the 5' RACE reads with MiXCR. The sample holds roughly 130,000 distinct CDR3 sequences, 7% to 10% seen once. The sample was blood, either unsorted or a sorted T cell fraction (not recorded which). The receptors were gathered from a male donor with ankylosing spondylitis or in good health (not recorded which).

The V call is TRBV7-2, the J call TRBJ2-1; D possibly uses TRBD1 or TRBD2 (5 bases each). The CDR3 length is 16 residues. Per the germline V gene, CDR1 is SGHTA and CDR2 is FQGNSA. The V end lost 5 bases, the J end lost 4 bases, and 18 bases lay between the germline ends. The CDR3 loop reads CASSPMGLAGYNEQFF. The CDR3 DNA reads TGTGCCAGCAGCCCCATGGGGCTAGCCGGTTACAATGAGCAGTTCTTC.

There are many counts of this clonotype. The V call is TRBV11-2, the J call TRBJ2-7; D may be TRBD1 (5 bases). The V and J ends lost 5 bases and 2 bases respectively, with 10 bases between them. CDR1 is SGHAT, CDR2 FQNNGV, per germline. CDR3 size: 13 residues. The CDR3 loop is CASSKTETYEQYF. The CDR3 DNA reads TGTGCCAGCAGCAAGACAGAAACCTACGAGCAGTACTTC.

Many counts were recorded for this clonotype. This chain links TRBV5-1 with TRBJ1-2, with D possibly being TRBD1 (5 bases). Germline CDR1 reads SGHRS; CDR2 reads YFSETQ. V dropped 1 base and J dropped 7 bases, with 17 bases sitting between them. The CDR3 has 15 residues. The CDR3 region has the DNA TGCGCCAGCAGCTTGTCTTTCCAGGGTACTTCTGGCTACACCTTC. This gives the protein CASSLSFQGTSGYTF.

This clonotype was seen repeatedly, ten times or more. The chain is built from TRBV29-1 and TRBJ2-6; D not resolved. Germline V gives CDR1 SQVTM, CDR2 ANQGSEA. The CDR3 runs to 13 residues. Trimming stripped 3 bases from V and 3 bases from J, with 6 bases between. The DNA of the CDR3 is TGCAGCGTTGATCCAGGTGGGGCCAACGTCCTGACTTTC. It yields the protein CSVDPGGANVLTF.

In its sample, this clonotype was seen many times. The chain links TRBV29-1 to TRBJ1-5, with 8 bases matching TRBD1. Trimming at V came to 6 bases and at J to 6 bases, leaving 7 bases not matched to a gene. The CDR3 has 13 residues. The germline CDR1 and CDR2 sequences are SQVTM and ANQGSEA. The CDR3 bases are TGCAGCGTAGCATCAGGGGGCGGTCAGCCCCAGCATTTT. Encoded protein: CSVASGGGQPQHF.